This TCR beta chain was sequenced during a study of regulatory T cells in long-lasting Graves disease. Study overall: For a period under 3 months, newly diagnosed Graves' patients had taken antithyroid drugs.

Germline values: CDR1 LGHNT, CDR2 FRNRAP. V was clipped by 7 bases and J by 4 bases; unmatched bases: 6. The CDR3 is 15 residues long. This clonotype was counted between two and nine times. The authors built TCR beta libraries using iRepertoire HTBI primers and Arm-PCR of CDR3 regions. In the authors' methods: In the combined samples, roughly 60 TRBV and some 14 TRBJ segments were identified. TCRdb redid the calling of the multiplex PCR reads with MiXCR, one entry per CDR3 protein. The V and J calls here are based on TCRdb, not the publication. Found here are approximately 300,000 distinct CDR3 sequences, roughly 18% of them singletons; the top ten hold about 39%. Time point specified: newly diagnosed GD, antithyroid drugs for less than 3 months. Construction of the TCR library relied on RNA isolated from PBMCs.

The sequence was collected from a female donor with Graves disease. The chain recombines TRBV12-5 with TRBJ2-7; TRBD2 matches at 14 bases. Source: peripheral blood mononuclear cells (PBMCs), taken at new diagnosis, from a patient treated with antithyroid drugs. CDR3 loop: CASAVGTSGSYEQYF. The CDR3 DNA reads TGTGCTAGTGCCGTGGGGACTAGCGGGAGTTACGAGCAGTACTTC.